Detailed here is one TCR beta chain. The antigen is not known. This record belongs to a study of shared clonotypes between healthy human individuals. This table comes from immunoSEQ multiplex PCR, and its TCRdb copy is limited to in-frame clones, with some not included. The sample has roughly 2,300,000 clones; just under 95% are singletons. Findings of the study overall: The naive CD4 repertoires of a few donors were compared, and around 4.9% of clonotypes were shared.

The germline V gene encodes CDR1 MDHEN and CDR2 SYDVKM. This CDR3 has 16 residues. V was pared by 3 bases and J by 0 bases, with 3 bases of the junction left unmatched. Sequencing was done on a sample of naive CD4+ T cells from PBMCs. Subset indicated: CD45RA+ positively selected. The sequence was obtained from a man between 18 and 35 years old in good health. Some clones in this sample may be carry-over from other donors' samples. V usage is TRBV28 and J usage is TRBJ2-2, with 8 bases lining up with TRBD1. Here the CDR3 reads CASSFGQGSNTGELFF. For the CDR3, the DNA is TGTGCCAGCAGTTTCGGACAGGGATCGAACACCGGGGAGCTGTTTTTT.